This T cell receptor (beta chain) is drawn from a study of cytomegalovirus exposure and HLA in healthy donors. Across the study: An earlier analysis found some 100 million unique TCR beta sequences from about 179 million T cells. Study results and limitations: In a later analysis, a missense DCLRE1C variant was linked to TCR beta V- and J-gene trimming. Exclusion applied to some V segments, including TRBV6-2 and TRBV6-3, as they were indistinguishable.

CDR3 size: 16 residues. CDR1 and CDR2 (germline): KGHSH, LQKENI. Trimming stripped 3 bases from V and 6 bases from J, with 17 bases between. With respect to this clone: Its specificity is unknown.

Researchers ran the PCR with 60 Vbeta and 13 Jbeta primers. Profiled with immunoSEQ multiplex PCR; TCRdb holds only in-frame clones, not every one. The profile shows approximately 150,000 clones, over 70% of them singletons. The sequenced sample was PBMCs. The rearrangement links TRBV18 to TRBJ1-4; no clear D. This sequence was found in a middle-aged woman in good health and CMV-seronegative. In DNA form, the CDR3 reads TGTGCCAGCTCACCTTCCTCTGGTTTAGCGGATGAAAAACTGTTTTTT. Translation: CASSPSSGLADEKLFF.